Included here is one TCR beta chain sequence, with context. Across several immunoSEQ plates, the genomic DNA of each subset was split evenly. Repertoires were generated with immunoSEQ multiplex PCR, while TCRdb's copy carries only in-frame clones and drops some. This sample has about 690,000 clones, with about 90% found just once. Per germline, CDR1 SGDLS and CDR2 YYNGEE. The length of the CDR3 is 19 residues. Trimming removed 4 bases from V and 4 bases from J; junction bases left unmatched: 21. These data originate in a study of shared clonotypes between healthy human individuals. What CD8 memory combined were CD45RO+ cells and CCR7-negative CD45RA+ TemRA cells.

J is TRBJ1-1 and V is TRBV9; TRBD1 matches at 8 bases. The origin of this receptor is a man aged 18 to 29 in good health. Some clones in this sample may be carry-over from other donors' samples. The sequencing input was memory CD8+ T cells from PBMCs. Sample subset: CD45RO+ cells pooled with CCR7-negative TemRA cells. CDR3 sequence reads: CASSRYPPGQVSIGTEAFF. The DNA of the CDR3 is TGTGCCAGCAGCCGTTACCCCCCGGGACAGGTGTCTATTGGCACTGAAGCTTTCTTT. Full variable domain (outside the CDR3, taken from reference TRBV9 and TRBJ1-1): DSGVTQTPKHLITATGQRVTLRCSPRSGDLSVYWYQQSLDQGLQFLIQYYNGEERAKGNILERFSAQQFPDLHSELNLSSLELGDSALYFCASSRYPPGQVSIGTEAFFGQGTRLTVV.